The 30 T cell receptor beta chains below were found in one sample sequenced in a study of PD-1 blockade in classical Hodgkin lymphoma. Following autologous stem cell transplantation, relapse occurred in every patient, and exposure to brentuximab vedotin varied. Using immunoSEQ multiplex PCR, the repertoire was profiled, and TCRdb retains in-frame clones only, with some absent. The table shows about 98,000 clones, with 80% to 95% occurring only once. The sample here was peripheral blood mononuclear cells (PBMCs), taken at baseline. The receptors come from a human donor with classical Hodgkin lymphoma.

The rearrangement links TRBV5-6 to TRBJ2-1; TRBD2 matches 7 bases. The germline gives CDR1 SGHDT, CDR2 YYEEEE. The length of the CDR3 is 15 residues. With V trimmed by 2 bases and J by 5 bases, 7 bases remained unmatched. Here the CDR3 DNA reads TGTGCCAGCAGCTTTGGCGGGAGAATCCACAATGAGCAGTTCTTC. Translation: CASSFGGRIHNEQFF.

The chain uses TRBV11-2 and TRBJ1-4; D ambiguous. Germline CDR1 and CDR2: SGHAT and FQNNGV. The CDR3 is 15 amino acids. The V end was cut by 1 base, the J end by 8 bases, with 14 bases between. Here the CDR3 reads CASSLGAAAAEKLFF. CDR3 nucleotides: TGTGCCAGCAGCTTAGGAGCAGCAGCCGCAGAAAAACTGTTTTTT.

This chain links TRBV6-5 with TRBJ1-1; 8 bases line up with TRBD1. Germline trimming cut 6 bases from V and 9 bases from J; bases unmatched to any gene: 6. Germline V gives CDR1 MNHEY, CDR2 SVGAGI. The CDR3 loop spans 12 amino acids. The CDR3 DNA sequence: TGTGCCAGCAGACCTACAGGGGGTAAAGCTTTCTTT. It specifies CASRPTGGKAFF.

The gene calls are TRBV18 and TRBJ1-3; D not certain. CDR3 size: 12 residues. Germline V gives CDR1 KGHSH, CDR2 LQKENI. Trimming shortened V by 3 bases and J by 8 bases, and 8 bases separated the two germline ends. CDR3 loop: CASSPNLDTIYF. The CDR3 region has the DNA TGTGCCAGCTCACCCAATCTGGACACCATATATTTT. Full variable domain (rest looked up from reference TRBV18 and TRBJ1-3): NAGVMQNPRHLVRRRGQEARLRCSPMKGHSHVYWYRQLPEEGLKFMVYLQKENIIDESGMPKERFSAEFPKEGPSILRIQQVVRGDSAAYFCASSPNLDTIYFGEGSWLTVV.

This sequence joins TRBV29-1 and TRBJ1-1; D not resolved. Trimming shortened V by 6 bases and J by 1 base, and 12 bases separated the two germline ends. This CDR3 region has 13 residues. Germline V gene lookup returns CDR1 SQVTM and CDR2 ANQGSEA. As DNA, the CDR3 is TGCAGCGTCGCGACGAGCGCGAACACTGAAGCTTTCTTT. Its protein product is CSVATSANTEAFF.

The J gene is TRBJ2-5, the V gene TRBV28; 7 positions agree with TRBD1. Trimming removed 3 bases from V and 0 bases from J; junction bases left unmatched: 4. The CDR3 extends over 15 amino acids. Germline CDR1 MDHEN, CDR2 SYDVKM. The CDR3 bases are TGTGCCAGCAGTTTGCCCAGGGGGTACCAAGAGACCCAGTACTTC. Translated: CASSLPRGYQETQYF.

The V call is TRBV10-3, the J call TRBJ2-2, with 11 bases aligning to TRBD2. The CDR3 has 14 residues. CDR1 is ENHRY, CDR2 SYGVKD, per germline. The V gene end was trimmed by 8 bases and the J gene end by 4 bases; junction bases not matched to a gene: 3. CDR3 DNA: TGTGCCATCCGGGGGACTAGCGGCACCGGGGAGCTGTTTTTT. Its protein product is CAIRGTSGTGELFF.

The chain is built from TRBV18 and TRBJ2-2; D perhaps matches TRBD1 (6 bases). The V and J ends lost 6 bases and 4 bases respectively, with 15 bases between them. CDR1 and CDR2 (germline): KGHSH, LQKENI. The CDR3 extends over 15 amino acids. In DNA form, the CDR3 reads TGTGCCAGCTCGGCCGCCGTGGGGGCCACCGGGGAGCTGTTTTTT. Translation: CASSAAVGATGELFF.

V and J are TRBV7-8 and TRBJ2-7; 7 positions match TRBD2. CDR1 SGHVS and CDR2 FQNEAQ come from the germline V gene. Germline trimming cut 6 bases from V and 4 bases from J; bases unmatched to any gene: 3. The CDR3 contains 12 residues. Here the CDR3 reads CASRGGSYEQYF. The CDR3, as DNA: TGTGCCAGCAGGGGCGGGAGTTACGAGCAGTACTTC.

The V gene is TRBV13, the J gene TRBJ2-7; TRBD2 agrees at 8 bases. Germline CDR1 and CDR2: PRHDT and FYEKMQ (reference sequence). Trimming removed 5 bases from V and 8 bases from J; junction bases left unmatched: 8. This CDR3 region has 13 residues. The CDR3 is CASSPRPGGKQYF. CDR3 DNA: TGTGCCAGCAGCCCTCGACCGGGGGGGAAGCAGTACTTC.

The gene calls are TRBV19 and TRBJ1-1; TRBD1 matches at 8 bases. The V gene end was trimmed by 6 bases and the J gene end by 3 bases; junction bases not matched to a gene: 6. The germline V gene encodes CDR1 LNHDA and CDR2 SQIVND (reference sequence). The CDR3 has 14 residues. The CDR3 reads CASSQGAGDTEAFF. CDR3 coding DNA: TGTGCCAGTAGCCAGGGGGCCGGCGACACTGAAGCTTTCTTT.

The chain employs TRBV28 and TRBJ1-5; D not certain. There are 15 residues in the CDR3. Germline values: CDR1 MDHEN, CDR2 SYDVKM. V was cut by 1 base and J by 4 bases, with 11 bases left in between. CDR3 in DNA: TGTGCCAGCAGTTTATTTGGCACGAATAATCAGCCCCAGCATTTT. Translation gives CASSLFGTNNQPQHF. The full variable domain, its missing parts supplied by reference TRBV28 and TRBJ1-5, is DVKVTQSSRYLVKRTGEKVFLECVQDMDHENMFWYRQDPGLGLRLIYFSYDVKMKEKGDIPEGYSVSREKKERFSLILESASTNQTSMYLCASSLFGTNNQPQHFGDGTRLSIL.

This clone was detected only a few times. This chain connects TRBV30 to TRBJ1-2; D not certain. Trimming left V 0 bases short and J 7 bases short, with 6 bases between. Germline V gives CDR1 GTSNPN, CDR2 SVGIG (reference sequence). CDR3 length equals 11 residues. For the CDR3, the DNA is TGTGCCTGGAGTGTTGGTCGTGGCTACACCTTC. As protein: CAWSVGRGYTF. The full variable domain, rest sourced from reference TRBV30 and TRBJ1-2, is SQTIHQWPATLVQPVGSPLSLECTVEGTSNPNLYWYRQAAGRGLQLLFYSVGIGQISSEVPQNLSASRPQDRQFILSSKKLLLSDSGFYLCAWSVGRGYTFGSGTRLTVV.

The V call is TRBV5-1, the J call TRBJ2-1; 10 nucleotides align to TRBD2. Germline-derived CDR1 and CDR2 are SGHRS and YFSETQ. With V trimmed by 4 bases and J by 9 bases, 10 bases remained unmatched. There are 15 residues in the CDR3. CDR3 DNA: TGCGCCAGCAGCCCCCCAAGCGGGAGGGAGGCTGAGCAGTTCTTC. Amino acids: CASSPPSGREAEQFF.

The V call is TRBV11-2, the J call TRBJ2-3; 8 nucleotides line up with TRBD2. The V gene end was trimmed by 4 bases and the J gene end by 2 bases; junction bases not matched to a gene: 5. The CDR3 sequence is 15 residues long. Germline V gene data show CDR1 as SGHAT and CDR2 as FQNNGV. CDR3 nucleotide sequence: TGTGCCAGCAGCTCTCCTAGCGGGCTCACAGATACGCAGTATTTT. This translates into CASSSPSGLTDTQYF. The complete variable domain, with remaining parts taken from reference TRBV11-2 and TRBJ2-3, reads EAGVAQSPRYKIIEKRQSVAFWCNPISGHATLYWYQQILGQGPKLLIQFQNNGVVDDSQLPKDRFSAERLKGVDSTLKIQPAKLEDSAVYLCASSSPSGLTDTQYFGPGTRLTVL.

V usage is TRBV7-2 and J usage is TRBJ1-1, with 7 bases identical to TRBD1. This CDR3 is built from 14 residues. After removal of 5 bases from V and 0 bases from J, the junction contained 3 bases not matched to a gene. The germline V gene has CDR1 SGHTA and CDR2 FQGNSA. The CDR3 DNA sequence: TGTGCCAGCAGCGAGACAGGGCTGAACACTGAAGCTTTCTTT. It translates to CASSETGLNTEAFF.

The chain links TRBV5-4 to TRBJ2-5; 8 positions agree with TRBD1. The germline CDR1 and CDR2 sequences are SGHNT and YYREEE (reference sequence). Trimming at V came to 2 bases and at J to 3 bases, leaving 6 bases not matched to a gene. The CDR3 has 15 amino acids. The CDR3 DNA reads TGTGCCAGCAGCTTTTATTGGACAGGGAAAGAGACCCAGTACTTC. This translates into CASSFYWTGKETQYF.

This clone appeared once. The V and J genes are TRBV28 and TRBJ1-1; D remains ambiguous. Trimming pared 3 bases from V and 8 bases from J, leaving 13 bases between. The germline CDR1 and CDR2 sequences are MDHEN and SYDVKM. The CDR3 has 13 residues. CDR3 loop: CASSFHSDSEAFF. In nucleotides, the CDR3 is TGTGCCAGCAGTTTTCATTCTGACTCCGAAGCTTTCTTT.

The CDR3 region is CASSLGTVTYEQYF. As DNA, the CDR3 is TGCGCCAGCAGCCTAGGGACGGTTACCTACGAGCAGTACTTC. This chain links TRBV5-1 with TRBJ2-7, with D perhaps given as TRBD1 or TRBD2 (5 bases each). Trimming stripped 4 bases from V and 2 bases from J, with 13 bases between. The V gene's germline CDR1 is SGHRS and CDR2 YFSETQ. CDR3 length: 14 amino acids.

The chain couples TRBV2 to TRBJ2-7, with 7 bases aligning to TRBD1. Trimming removed 6 bases from V and 6 bases from J; junction bases left unmatched: 14. The CDR3 consists of 15 residues. Germline-derived CDR1 and CDR2 are SNHLY and FYNNEI. The CDR3 here is CASRLPGQRAAEQYF. The CDR3 DNA sequence: TGTGCCAGCAGGCTCCCGGGACAGAGGGCAGCCGAGCAGTACTTC. The full variable domain, in which reference TRBV2 and TRBJ2-7 provide the parts outside the CDR3, is EPEVTQTPSHQVTQMGQEVILRCVPISNHLYFYWYRQILGQKVEFLVSFYNNEISEKSEIFDDQFSVERPDGSNFTLKIRSTKLEDSAMYFCASRLPGQRAAEQYFGPGTRLTVT.

This chain uses TRBV6-6 with TRBJ2-2; D not resolved. This CDR3 region has 14 residues. The germline gives CDR1 MNHNY, CDR2 SVGAGI (reference sequence). With 2 bases removed from V and 2 bases from J, the gap between germline ends came to 6 bases. Here the CDR3 DNA reads TGTGCCAGCAGTTACGCTATAAACACCGGGGAGCTGTTTTTT. Its protein is CASSYAINTGELFF.

This clone was counted once. The chain links TRBV4-1 to TRBJ2-1; D remains unclear. Trimming removed 4 bases from V and 9 bases from J, with 10 bases in between. CDR3 length: 12 amino acids. Germline values: CDR1 MGHRA, CDR2 YSYEKL. CDR3 residues: CASSLRLSEQFF. The CDR3 nucleotides read TGCGCCAGCAGCCTACGACTGTCTGAGCAGTTCTTC.

The genes are TRBV11-1 and TRBJ2-5, with 7 bases identical to TRBD2. The CDR3 is made up of 15 amino acids. V shed 7 bases, J shed 4 bases, and the junction held 12 bases outside the gene matches. The germline gives CDR1 SGHAT, CDR2 FQDESV (reference sequence). CDR3 sequence reads: CASNPRPSGGETQYF. The CDR3 DNA reads TGTGCCAGCAACCCGCGGCCTAGCGGAGGAGAGACCCAGTACTTC.

The rearrangement links TRBV28 to TRBJ1-4; D not certain. V was clipped by 3 bases and J by 2 bases, with 13 bases between them. CDR1 and CDR2 (germline): MDHEN, SYDVKM. The CDR3 extends over 16 amino acids. CDR3 residues: CASSFSGLGTNEKLFF. DNA for the CDR3: TGTGCCAGCAGTTTCTCAGGACTAGGGACTAATGAAAAACTGTTTTTT. The variable domain in full, completed from reference TRBV28 and TRBJ1-4, reads DVKVTQSSRYLVKRTGEKVFLECVQDMDHENMFWYRQDPGLGLRLIYFSYDVKMKEKGDIPEGYSVSREKKERFSLILESASTNQTSMYLCASSFSGLGTNEKLFFGSGTQLSVL.

This chain uses TRBV5-1 with TRBJ1-2; 9 nucleotides agree with TRBD1. The length of the CDR3 is 17 residues. Germline-derived CDR1 and CDR2 are SGHRS and YFSETQ. Losses at the gene ends were 0 bases for V and 6 bases for J; bases not matched to a gene: 12. In nucleotides, the CDR3 is TGCGCCAGCAGCTTGGCAGGGGATCCGGGACAGGGAAATGGCTACACCTTC. This encodes CASSLAGDPGQGNGYTF.

This rearrangement joins TRBV5-5 to TRBJ1-5; 7 bases line up with TRBD1. The CDR3 runs 15 residues. V trimming: 4 bases; J trimming: 2 bases; junction bases outside the gene matches: 6. Germline lookup yields CDR1 SGHKS and CDR2 YYEKEE (reference sequence). The CDR3 DNA follows: TGTGCCAGCAGCCCCCGACAGGGTCGCAATCAGCCCCAGCATTTT. Protein: CASSPRQGRNQPQHF.

This rearrangement joins TRBV11-2 to TRBJ2-7; 9 bases match TRBD2. Trimming cost V 5 bases and J 10 bases; bases outside gene matches: 12. Germline V CDR1 and CDR2: SGHAT, FQNNGV. The length of the CDR3 is 14 residues. The CDR3 DNA reads TGTGCCAGCAGCCGGAGCGGGAGGCCTTTGGAACAGTACTTC. It is translated as CASSRSGRPLEQYF. The whole variable domain, remainder taken from reference TRBV11-2 and TRBJ2-7, is EAGVAQSPRYKIIEKRQSVAFWCNPISGHATLYWYQQILGQGPKLLIQFQNNGVVDDSQLPKDRFSAERLKGVDSTLKIQPAKLEDSAVYLCASSRSGRPLEQYFGPGTRLTVT.

For the CDR3, the DNA is TGTGCCAGCATTCGGCGGCCCCTATACAATGGCTACACCTTC. Amino acid sequence: CASIRRPLYNGYTF. The V gene is TRBV28, the J gene TRBJ1-2; no clear D gene. V lost 7 bases and J 6 bases, leaving 18 bases between the germline ends. Germline V gives CDR1 MDHEN, CDR2 SYDVKM. The CDR3 is made up of 14 amino acids.

The V and J genes are TRBV7-8 and TRBJ2-7, with 7 bases that match TRBD1. CDR3 length: 13 residues. Germline V gene data show CDR1 as SGHVS and CDR2 as FQNEAQ. V lost 5 bases and J lost 3; bases outside the gene matches: 4. The CDR3 DNA sequence: TGTGCCAGCAGCCCGGGGACAGTCTACGAGCAGTACTTC. It encodes CASSPGTVYEQYF.

The gene calls are TRBV25-1 and TRBJ1-3; D is uncertain. This CDR3 has 14 amino acids. V was clipped by 2 bases and J by 3 bases, with 8 bases between them. The germline CDR1 and CDR2 sequences are MGHDK and SYGVNS. As DNA, the CDR3 is TGTGCCAGCAGTGAAAGGAGGGTTGGAAACACCATATATTTT. Translating gives CASSERRVGNTIYF.